What follows is one TCR beta chain and its context. Its antigen remains unknown. The sample is drawn from a study of cytomegalovirus exposure and HLA in healthy donors. Broader study findings: With high specificity and sensitivity, the classifier reportedly diagnosed cytomegalovirus status.

Trimming left V 8 bases short and J 6 bases short, with 11 bases between. This CDR3 is 12 amino acids long. Germline V gene lookup returns CDR1 SNHLY and CDR2 FYNNEI. Method: immunoSEQ multiplex PCR; TCRdb's copy keeps in-frame clones and lacks some. The table includes about 140,000 clones, 86% detected once. The TCR sequence derives from a man between 18 and 35 years old in good health and CMV-seronegative. The chain employs TRBV2 and TRBJ2-1; D call uncertain. The sample comprised PBMCs. This CDR3 reads CASHRFANEQFF. The CDR3 DNA reads TGTGCCAGCCATAGATTTGCCAATGAGCAGTTCTTC.